This TCR beta chain was documented in a study of blood T cell dynamics during melanoma immunotherapy (dated by TCRdb to about 2020). Describing the broader study: Patients with metastatic melanoma were treated with first-line pembrolizumab or nivolumab plus ipilimumab as standard of care in the United Kingdom. To identify early correlates of response, the study profiled peripheral T cell receptor repertoires in patients with metastatic melanoma before and after one cycle of checkpoint inhibitor therapy. Consecutive patients formed a training cohort, and a further independent group of patients from the same centre was pooled into an external validation set.

The germline V gene sets CDR1 to MDHEN and CDR2 to SYDVKM. At the junction V is shortened by 5 bases and J by 5 bases, with 16 bases in between. Taken from cysteine to phenylalanine, the CDR3 has 15 residues. The sequence is cut down to CDR3 DNA, 45 bases in frame from base 1. Taken with the paper, the label for time point translates to: week 3, after first cycle of checkpoint inhibitor. Blood samples were taken at two points: before treatment (T0) and at week 3 (W3), which came after the first cycle of checkpoint blockade. Except for two patients with rapid clinical progression, response was assessed 12 weeks after the first infusion by RECIST 1.1; disease control meant complete response, partial response or stable disease. Patients with prior systemic cancer treatment, concomitant immunosuppressant therapy or synchronous other active malignancies were excluded. Both bulk PBMC and plasma cell-free DNA were sequenced for TCR beta so that circulating cells and T cell turnover could be tracked. PBMC were isolated from blood with Lymphoprep and SepMate tubes, followed by red cell lysis. QIAamp DNA Blood Mini kits were used to extract DNA from both PBMC and sorted T cell subsets.

The paper's findings and limits, for the study overall: The relatively small sample size was acknowledged as something that could potentially limit how far the results can be generalized. A bifurcated reorganization of the PBMC repertoire at W3, with increased clonality or increased diversity, was observed in patients who later achieved disease control, unlike in progressors. The study could not determine whether the T cell clones driving repertoire changes were melanoma-specific or reflected general immune activation.

A remark on this clone: No antigen is known for it. Base qualities are not recorded, but no much larger clone differs from it by a single base.

A fixed 350 ng of DNA was loaded for every bulk PBMC sample. Following the manufacturer instructions, the immunoSEQ TCRb Assay kit was used to amplify TCR beta CDR3 sequences from genomic DNA. The KAPA Library Quantification Kit for Illumina platforms was used to quantify pooled libraries by qPCR. Pooled libraries were sequenced on an Illumina NextSeq 500, clustered at 0.6-1.1 pM. As for the original processing: The TCR data were analyzed using immunoSEQ ANALYZER and the R LymphoSeq package. A rearrangement efficiency score was calculated as productive divided by the sum of productive and non-productive CDR3 sequences. Clonality was assessed using the Gini coefficient and diversity using the Renyi index at alpha=1, with pairwise comparisons between timepoints within each patient. Clonal relatedness, based on an edit distance of 3, and repertoire similarity, based on the Bhattacharyya coefficient, were both computed in LymphoSeq. Linear discriminant analysis on week-3 changes in clonality and diversity was built with the R MASS and caret packages to classify response. What TCRdb holds here is the immuneACCESS table cut down to in-frame rearrangements. Part of the clones is not present; checked against another copy, under half of the missing clones reflect an unresolved V gene, and the others are unexplained. V and J calls and clone size are those listed in that table; D and trimming were worked out from the DNA. Present in this sample are roughly 8,000 clones, 85% to 90% of which were seen just once. The ten largest make up approximately 3.8% of the sample.

The clonotype comes from a human donor with melanoma. The sequence links TRBV28 to TRBJ1-5; the best D guess is TRBD1, with 6 bases matching. Sequencing was performed on blood, taken from a patient treated with checkpoint blockade. The DNA sequence follows: TGTGCCAGCAGTCCCCCGGGGGGGCAGTATCAGCCCCAGCATTTT. This translates into CASSPPGGQYQPQHF.